What follows is one TCR beta chain and its context. The table came from immunoSEQ multiplex PCR; TCRdb's copy has only in-frame clones and leaves some out. The sample includes fewer than 400,000 clones, 83% of them seen just once. The source of the sample is a study of blood T cell repertoires in COVID-19. Study at large: Sources were T cells, B-cell-depleted T cells, or PBMCs; the material itself was cDNA or gDNA.

The trim removed 5 bases at V and 2 bases at J, leaving 12 bases unmatched. CDR1 SNHLY and CDR2 FYNNEI come from the germline V gene. The CDR3 covers 17 residues. The sequencing input was peripheral blood. V gene TRBV2 combines with J gene TRBJ2-5; 9 bases are shared with TRBD1. This TCR derives from a man younger than 45 with active or convalescent COVID-19. The CDR3 DNA is TGTGCCAGCAGTTTTGCTCCGGGACAGGGTTCTCAAGAGACCCAGTACTTC. This translates into CASSFAPGQGSQETQYF.